These 20 T cell receptor beta chains share one sample of origin, sequenced in a study of T cell responses to AZD1222 COVID-19 vaccine. Sequencing was performed with immunoSEQ multiplex PCR; in TCRdb, only in-frame clones are kept and a portion is missing. The sample has some 170,000 clones; around 90% are singletons. The starting material was peripheral blood, obtained on day 0 of AZD1222 vaccination. All receptors come from an adult in good health.

The chain employs TRBV6-5 and TRBJ1-1; D remains ambiguous. The V end lost 0 bases, the J end lost 4 bases, and 6 bases lay between the germline ends. Germline values: CDR1 MNHEY, CDR2 SVGAGI. The CDR3 covers 13 residues. CDR3 protein: CASSYSLSTEAFF. CDR3 nucleotides: TGTGCCAGCAGTTACTCGTTGAGCACTGAAGCTTTCTTT.

The chain employs TRBV4-3 and TRBJ1-2; a weak D match, TRBD1 (5 bases). The CDR3 is 15 residues long. V shed 0 bases and J shed 5 bases, with 13 bases lying between them. Germline V gives CDR1 LGHNA, CDR2 YSLEER. The CDR3 DNA reads TGCGCCAGCAGCCAAGAGGAGGGGTATGTGTATGGCTACACCTTC. Its protein product is CASSQEEGYVYGYTF.

The chain couples TRBV19 to TRBJ1-6; tentative D call: TRBD1 (5 bases). Per germline, CDR1 LNHDA and CDR2 SQIVND (reference sequence). The CDR3 has 14 amino acids. V lost 3 bases and J lost 4, with 7 bases in between. The CDR3 here is CASSMEGYNSPLHF. The CDR3 nucleotides read TGTGCCAGTAGTATGGAGGGGTATAATTCACCCCTCCACTTT.

The chain carries TRBV6-5 and TRBJ1-4, with D perhaps matching TRBD1 (6 bases). Trimming took off 10 bases at V and 8 bases at J, with 17 bases between the two ends. The length of the CDR3 is 13 residues. The germline V gene encodes CDR1 MNHEY and CDR2 SVGAGI. This chain's CDR3 is CATTKEGVEKLFF. Here the CDR3 DNA reads TGTGCCACTACCAAGGAGGGGGTCGAAAAACTGTTTTTT.

The rearrangement joins TRBV7-2 to TRBJ2-7; no reliable D call. This CDR3 region has 13 residues. Germline V lookup: CDR1 SGHTA, CDR2 FQGNSA. Trimming removed 1 base from V and 6 bases from J, with 10 bases in between. CDR3 amino acids: CASSLGQAREQYF. The CDR3 DNA reads TGTGCCAGCAGCTTAGGGCAGGCTCGCGAGCAGTACTTC.

This clone was counted only a few times. This chain connects TRBV5-5 to TRBJ1-2; 11 nucleotides match TRBD1. Germline V lookup: CDR1 SGHKS, CDR2 YYEKEE (reference sequence). This CDR3 comprises 14 residues. The V and J ends lost 4 bases and 4 bases, in that order; junction bases with no gene match: 3. CDR3 sequence: CASSGGQGVYGYTF. In DNA form, the CDR3 reads TGTGCCAGCAGCGGGGGACAGGGGGTCTATGGCTACACCTTC. Combining the CDR3 with reference TRBV5-5 and TRBJ1-2 gives the whole variable domain DAGVTQSPTHLIKTRGQQVTLRCSPISGHKSVSWYQQVLGQGPQFIFQYYEKEERGRGNFPDRFSARQFPNYSSELNVNALLLGDSALYLCASSGGQGVYGYTFGSGTRLTVV.

The chain recombines TRBV4-1 with TRBJ2-1; D gene uncertain. Germline values: CDR1 MGHRA, CDR2 YSYEKL. V lost 3 bases to trimming and J lost 3 bases, with 9 bases between them. This CDR3 is 14 amino acids long. The CDR3 reads CASSHPNYYNEQFF. CDR3 DNA sequence: TGCGCCAGCAGCCACCCGAACTACTACAATGAGCAGTTCTTC.

This chain connects TRBV30 to TRBJ2-1, with 9 bases lining up with TRBD2. Germline V lookup: CDR1 GTSNPN, CDR2 SVGIG (reference sequence). The CDR3 extends over 13 amino acids. The V and J ends lost 0 bases and 9 bases, in that order; junction bases with no gene match: 3. The CDR3 loop is CAWSVGLASEQFF. For the CDR3, the DNA is TGTGCCTGGAGTGTGGGACTAGCATCTGAGCAGTTCTTC.

This clone came up once. The genes are TRBV7-3 and TRBJ1-6; a possible D gene is TRBD1 (5 bases). The germline V gene encodes CDR1 SGHTA and CDR2 FQGTGA. The CDR3 sequence is 15 residues long. Trimming pared 0 bases from V and 8 bases from J, leaving 11 bases between. As DNA, the CDR3 is TGTGCCAGCAGCTTAACTGGGGGTGGGCATTCACCCCTCCACTTT. Its translation is CASSLTGGGHSPLHF.

This clone came up once. The V and J genes are TRBV20-1 and TRBJ2-7, with D tentatively TRBD1 (6 bases). The V end lost 3 bases, the J end lost 0 bases, and 18 bases lay between the germline ends. There are 16 residues in the CDR3. Germline V CDR1 and CDR2: DFQATT, SNEGSKA (reference sequence). CDR3 loop: CSASGSEGVSSYEQYV. The CDR3 DNA reads TGCAGTGCTAGTGGATCTGAGGGGGTGAGCTCCTACGAGCAGTACGTC.

CDR3 in DNA: TGTGCCACCAGTGATCCTGGGACAGTTAATCAGCCCCAGCATTTT. Translated: CATSDPGTVNQPQHF. V usage is TRBV24-1 and J usage is TRBJ1-5; TRBD1 agrees at 7 bases. The CDR3 has 15 residues. J gave up 4 bases and V 3 bases, and 5 bases lay outside the gene matches. Germline CDR1 and CDR2: KGHDR and SFDVKD.

The J gene is TRBJ2-1, the V gene TRBV7-2, with a possible D match to TRBD2 (5 bases). This CDR3 spans 12 amino acids. V was clipped by 5 bases and J by 7 bases, with 9 bases between them. The V gene's germline CDR1 is SGHTA and CDR2 FQGNSA. CDR3 bases: TGTGCCAGCAGCCTAACTAGTAATGAGCAGTTCTTC. It codes for CASSLTSNEQFF.

The J gene is TRBJ2-4, the V gene TRBV27, with no clear D. The CDR3 extends over 12 amino acids. The germline gives CDR1 MNHEY, CDR2 SMNVEV (reference sequence). The ends were cut back, 6 bases at V and 0 bases at J, with 3 bases in the middle. CDR3 DNA sequence: TGTGCCAGCAGCCCAGCCAAAAACATTCAGTACTTC. Protein product: CASSPAKNIQYF.

The chain has TRBV19 and TRBJ1-4, with D unresolved. The CDR3 has 12 residues. CDR1 is LNHDA, CDR2 SQIVND, per germline (reference sequence). Trimming pared 7 bases from V and 8 bases from J, leaving 11 bases between. This chain's CDR3 is CASTAPGEKLFF. The CDR3 coding sequence is TGTGCCAGTACCGCTCCGGGGGAAAAACTGTTTTTT.

The chain employs TRBV2 and TRBJ2-2; D remains unclear. This CDR3 region has 15 residues. V was trimmed by 1 base and J by 3 bases, leaving 9 bases between them. The germline V gene has CDR1 SNHLY and CDR2 FYNNEI. The CDR3 loop reads CASSEDERYTGELFF. The CDR3 DNA is TGTGCCAGCAGTGAAGATGAGAGGTACACCGGGGAGCTGTTTTTT.

DNA for the CDR3: TGTGCCAGCAGCCGAGCCCACCCTTTAAGGGTGGTGGATGGCTACACCTTC. This translates into CASSRAHPLRVVDGYTF. The rearrangement joins TRBV5-6 to TRBJ1-2, with D unclear. The CDR3 contains 17 residues. CDR1 and CDR2 (germline): SGHDT, YYEEEE. Trimming took 4 bases from V and 6 from J, leaving 25 bases between them. The full variable domain, in which reference TRBV5-6 and TRBJ1-2 provide the parts outside the CDR3, is DAGVTQSPTHLIKTRGQQVTLRCSPKSGHDTVSWYQQALGQGPQFIFQYYEEEERQRGNFPDRFSGHQFPNYSSELNVNALLLGDSALYLCASSRAHPLRVVDGYTFGSGTRLTVV.

The J gene is TRBJ2-3, the V gene TRBV10-3, with 8 bases matching TRBD2. The ends lost 7 bases at V and 0 bases at J; junction bases unmatched: 3. CDR1 ENHRY and CDR2 SYGVKD come from the germline V gene. This CDR3 comprises 14 residues. CDR3 DNA sequence: TGTGCCATCAAAACTAGCGGCAGCACAGATACGCAGTATTTT. Translated, it gives CAIKTSGSTDTQYF.

This sequence joins TRBV27 and TRBJ2-2, with D uncertain. From germline, CDR1 is MNHEY and CDR2 SMNVEV (reference sequence). The CDR3 runs to 13 residues. V dropped 2 bases and J dropped 1 base, with 2 bases sitting between them. The CDR3 loop reads CASSLGNTGELFF. CDR3 in DNA: TGTGCCAGCAGTTTAGGGAACACCGGGGAGCTGTTTTTT.

The chain carries TRBV30 and TRBJ1-5, with 7 bases that match TRBD1. The V gene end was trimmed by 2 bases and the J gene end by 3 bases; junction bases not matched to a gene: 10. CDR1 and CDR2 from the germline V gene are GTSNPN and SVGIG (reference sequence). The CDR3 spans 16 residues. The CDR3: CAWSTAGGYINQPQHF. CDR3 coding DNA: TGTGCCTGGAGTACGGCAGGGGGGTATATCAATCAGCCCCAGCATTTT.

This chain links TRBV4-2 with TRBJ1-5; 11 positions match TRBD1. Unmatched junction bases numbered 9, after V lost 3 bases and J lost 5 bases. The germline gives CDR1 LGHNA, CDR2 YNFKEQ. The CDR3 is 17 residues long. The CDR3 DNA sequence: TGTGCCAGCAGCCAGGGACAGGGGGGACCACCGGATCAGCCCCAGCATTTT. Translation: CASSQGQGGPPDQPQHF.